This T cell receptor beta chain came from a study of cytomegalovirus exposure and HLA in healthy donors. Study-wide findings and caveats: Overall, under 200 TCR beta chains were annotated as cytomegalovirus-associated.

V lost 2 bases and J lost 4, with 14 bases in between. The V gene's germline CDR1 is MNHEY and CDR2 SMNVEV (reference sequence). The CDR3 sequence is 16 residues long. The donors were members of the validation cohort comprising over 90 subjects, separate from the approximately 710-subject first cohort. The sample holds one count of this clone. Its specificity is not known. Generated by immunoSEQ multiplex PCR, the TCRdb table keeps only in-frame clones and is missing some. The data show under 250,000 clones, approximately 87% seen once. The origin of this receptor is a man between 18 and 29 years old in good health and CMV-seronegative. The chain has TRBV27 and TRBJ2-2; weak D call: TRBD2 (6 bases). The sequencing input was PBMCs. CDR3 DNA sequence: TGTGCCAGCAGTTTACGGGCGCGGGAAATCACCGGGGAGCTGTTTTTT. As protein: CASSLRAREITGELFF.